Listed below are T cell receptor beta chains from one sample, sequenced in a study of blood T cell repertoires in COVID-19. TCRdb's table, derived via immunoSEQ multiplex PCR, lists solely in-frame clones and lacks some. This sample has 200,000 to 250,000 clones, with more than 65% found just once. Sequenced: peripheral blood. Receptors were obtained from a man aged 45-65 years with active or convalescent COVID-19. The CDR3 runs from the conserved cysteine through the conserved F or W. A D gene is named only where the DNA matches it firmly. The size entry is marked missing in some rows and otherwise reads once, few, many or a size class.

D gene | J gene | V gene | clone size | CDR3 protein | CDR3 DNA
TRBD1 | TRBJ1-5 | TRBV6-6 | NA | CASTYRGGGNQPQHF | TGTGCCAGCACCTACAGGGGAGGTGGCAATCAGCCCCAGCATTTT
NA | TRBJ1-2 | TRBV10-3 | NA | CAITSGNSYGYTF | TGTGCCATCACTTCAGGGAATAGCTATGGCTACACCTTC
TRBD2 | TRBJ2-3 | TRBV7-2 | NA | CASSPPTSGYTDTQYF | TGTGCCAGCAGCCCACCGACTAGCGGATACACAGATACGCAGTATTTT
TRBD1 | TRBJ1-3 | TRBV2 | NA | CASGLQGAGNTIYF | TGTGCCAGCGGATTACAGGGGGCTGGAAACACCATATATTTT
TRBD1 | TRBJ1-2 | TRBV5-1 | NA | CASSPYRGSNYGYTF | TGCGCCAGCAGCCCGTACAGGGGTTCTAACTATGGCTACACCTTC
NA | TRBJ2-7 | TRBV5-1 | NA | CASSLEGGLAEYYEQYF | TGCGCCAGCAGCTTGGAGGGGGGGCTAGCGGAGTACTACGAGCAGTACTTC
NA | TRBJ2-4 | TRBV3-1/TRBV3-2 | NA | CASSLRNIQYF | TGTGCCAGCAGCCTTAGAAACATTCAGTACTTC
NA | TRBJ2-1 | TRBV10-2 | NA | CASSESPYYAGSYNEQFF | TGCGCCAGCAGTGAGTCGCCTTATTACGCGGGCTCCTACAATGAGCAGTTCTTC
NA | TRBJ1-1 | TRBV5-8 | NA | CASSSGHTNTEAFF | TGTGCCAGCAGCTCGGGACACACGAACACTGAAGCTTTCTTT
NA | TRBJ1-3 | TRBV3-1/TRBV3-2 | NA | CASSPREGNTIYF | TGTGCCAGCAGCCCCAGGGAAGGAAACACCATATATTTT
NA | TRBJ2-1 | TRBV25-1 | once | CASKSQGSSYNEQFF | TGTGCCAGCAAATCCCAAGGGAGCTCCTACAATGAGCAGTTCTTC
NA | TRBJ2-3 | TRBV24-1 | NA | CATSEPASRDTQYF | TGTGCCACCAGTGAGCCTGCTAGTAGGGATACGCAGTATTTT
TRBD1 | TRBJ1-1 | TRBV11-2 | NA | CASSLTGDPPEAFF | TGTGCCAGCAGCTTAACAGGGGACCCGCCAGAAGCTTTCTTT
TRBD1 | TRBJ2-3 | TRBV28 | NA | CASSRDRGQVRTDTQYF | TGTGCCAGCAGTCGGGACAGGGGGCAGGTACGCACAGATACGCAGTATTTT
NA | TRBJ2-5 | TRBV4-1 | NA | CASSQEEGLGTQYF | TGCGCCAGCAGCCAAGAGGAGGGGCTGGGGACCCAGTACTTC
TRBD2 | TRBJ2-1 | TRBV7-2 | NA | CASSLEGRVSGGRYNEQFF | TGTGCCAGCAGCTTAGAAGGACGGGTGAGCGGGGGCCGCTACAATGAGCAGTTCTTC
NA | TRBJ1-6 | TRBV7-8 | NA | CASSLGGQGSPLHF | TGTGCCAGCAGCTTGGGGGGGCAGGGTTCACCCCTCCACTTT
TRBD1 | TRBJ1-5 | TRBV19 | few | CASSLGTGIRNQPQHF | TGTGCCAGTAGTCTGGGGACAGGGATTCGCAATCAGCCCCAGCATTTT
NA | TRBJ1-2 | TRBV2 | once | CASSEQGNYGYTF | TGTGCCAGCAGTGAACAGGGTAACTATGGCTACACCTTC
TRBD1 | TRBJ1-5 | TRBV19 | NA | CASSIPGQGLNQPQHF | TGTGCCAGTAGTATACCCGGACAGGGCTTAAATCAGCCCCAGCATTTT
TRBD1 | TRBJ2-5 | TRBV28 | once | CASSFIPGTGKETQYF | TGTGCCAGCAGTTTCATTCCCGGGACAGGAAAAGAGACCCAGTACTTC
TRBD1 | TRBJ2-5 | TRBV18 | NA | CASSPGTVRETQYF | TGTGCCAGCTCACCCGGGACAGTAAGGGAGACCCAGTACTTC
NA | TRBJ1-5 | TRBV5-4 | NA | CASSVGGDRNQPQHF | TGTGCCAGCAGCGTAGGGGGGGACCGCAATCAGCCCCAGCATTTT
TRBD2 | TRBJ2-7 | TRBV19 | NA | CASGTSAINEQYF | TGTGCCAGTGGGACTAGCGCTATAAACGAGCAGTACTTC
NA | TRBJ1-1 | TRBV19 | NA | CASSIEGGLMNTEAFF | TGTGCCAGTAGTATAGAGGGGGGACTTATGAACACTGAAGCTTTCTTT
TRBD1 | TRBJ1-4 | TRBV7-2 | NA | CASSPRTGEEEKLFF | TGTGCCAGCAGCCCACGGACAGGGGAGGAGGAAAAACTGTTTTTT
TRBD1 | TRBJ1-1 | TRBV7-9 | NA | CASSPWDRNTEAFF | TGTGCCAGCAGCCCGTGGGACAGGAACACTGAAGCTTTCTTT
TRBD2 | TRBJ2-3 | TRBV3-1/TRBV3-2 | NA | CASRASGSSTDTQYF | TGTGCCAGCCGGGCTAGCGGGTCTAGCACAGATACGCAGTATTTT
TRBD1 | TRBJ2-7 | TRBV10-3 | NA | CAINGQGASMGDEQYF | TGTGCCATCAACGGACAGGGGGCCTCAATGGGGGACGAGCAGTACTTC
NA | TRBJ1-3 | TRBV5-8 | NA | CASSRSAGYGNTIYF | TGTGCCAGCAGCCGCTCCGCAGGGTATGGAAACACCATATATTTT
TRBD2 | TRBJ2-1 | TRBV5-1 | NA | CASSFGGGAYNEQFF | TGCGCCAGCAGCTTCGGCGGGGGGGCCTACAATGAGCAGTTCTTC
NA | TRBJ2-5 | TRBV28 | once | CASSPRGVAQETQYF | TGTGCCAGCAGTCCGCGGGGTGTAGCTCAAGAGACCCAGTACTTC
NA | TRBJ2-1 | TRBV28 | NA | CASSLWARSYNEQFF | TGTGCCAGCAGTTTGTGGGCTCGCTCCTACAATGAGCAGTTCTTC
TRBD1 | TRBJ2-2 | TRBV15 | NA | CATSSRDRHVGELFF | TGTGCCACCAGCAGCCGGGACAGGCACGTCGGGGAGCTGTTTTTT
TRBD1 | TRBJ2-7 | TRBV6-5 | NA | CASSYSPGTGTYEQYF | TGTGCCAGCAGTTACTCCCCCGGGACAGGGACCTACGAGCAGTACTTC
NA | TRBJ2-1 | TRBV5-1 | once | CASSFLSTPSGSPYNEQFF | TGCGCCAGCAGCTTTTTGTCCACGCCTTCGGGATCCCCCTACAATGAGCAGTTCTTC
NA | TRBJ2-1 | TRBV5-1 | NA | CASSLSGTGTANEQFF | TGCGCCAGCAGCTTAAGTGGTACGGGAACGGCAAATGAGCAGTTCTTC
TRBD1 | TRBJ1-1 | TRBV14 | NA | CASSHFSGQGKGGRSEAFF | TGTGCCAGCAGCCATTTTTCGGGACAGGGGAAGGGCGGAAGGTCTGAAGCTTTCTTT
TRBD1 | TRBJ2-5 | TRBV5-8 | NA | CASSSGTGGIETQYF | TGTGCCAGCAGCTCGGGGACAGGGGGCATAGAGACCCAGTACTTC
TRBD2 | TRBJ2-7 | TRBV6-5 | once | CASSYRTSGYEQYF | TGTGCCAGCAGCTACCGGACTAGCGGGTACGAGCAGTACTTC
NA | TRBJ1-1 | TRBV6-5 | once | CASSYYGRAEAFF | TGTGCCAGCAGTTACTACGGTCGTGCTGAAGCTTTCTTT
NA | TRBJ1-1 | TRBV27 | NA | CASSLRENTEAFF | TGTGCCAGCAGTTTAAGAGAGAACACTGAAGCTTTCTTT